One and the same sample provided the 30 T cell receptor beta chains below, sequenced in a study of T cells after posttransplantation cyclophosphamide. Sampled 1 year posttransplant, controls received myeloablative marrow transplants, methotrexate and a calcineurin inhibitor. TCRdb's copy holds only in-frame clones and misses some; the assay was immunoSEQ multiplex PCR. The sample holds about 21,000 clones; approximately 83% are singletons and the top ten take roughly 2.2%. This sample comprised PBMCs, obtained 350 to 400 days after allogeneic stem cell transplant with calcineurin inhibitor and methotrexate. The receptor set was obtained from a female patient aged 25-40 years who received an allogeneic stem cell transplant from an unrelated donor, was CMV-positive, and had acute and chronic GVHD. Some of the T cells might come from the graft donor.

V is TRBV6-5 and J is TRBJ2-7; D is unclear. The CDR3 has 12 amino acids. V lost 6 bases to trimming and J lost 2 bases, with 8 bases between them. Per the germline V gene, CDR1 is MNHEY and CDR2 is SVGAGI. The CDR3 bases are TGTGCCAGCAGCACGACACCCTACGAGCAGTACTTC. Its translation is CASSTTPYEQYF.

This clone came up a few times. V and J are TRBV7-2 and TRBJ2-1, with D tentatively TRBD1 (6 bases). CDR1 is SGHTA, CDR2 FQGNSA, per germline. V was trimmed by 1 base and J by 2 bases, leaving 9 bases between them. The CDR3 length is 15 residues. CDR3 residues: CASSLDGGAYNEQFF. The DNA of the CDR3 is TGTGCCAGCAGCTTAGATGGGGGCGCCTACAATGAGCAGTTCTTC.

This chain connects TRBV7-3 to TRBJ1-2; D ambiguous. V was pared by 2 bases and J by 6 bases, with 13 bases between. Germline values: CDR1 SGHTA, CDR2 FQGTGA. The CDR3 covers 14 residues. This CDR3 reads CASSLQAGSDGYTF. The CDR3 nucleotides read TGTGCCAGCAGCTTACAAGCGGGGTCGGATGGCTACACCTTC.

The CDR3 region has the DNA TGTGCCGGCCGGGACAATCCAAATGAGCAGTTCTTC. Translated, it gives CAGRDNPNEQFF. The chain combines TRBV30 with TRBJ2-1; D may be TRBD1 (6 bases). V was shortened by 8 bases and J by 7 bases, with 15 bases between the two germline ends. CDR1 and CDR2 (germline): GTSNPN, SVGIG (reference sequence). The CDR3 consists of 12 residues.

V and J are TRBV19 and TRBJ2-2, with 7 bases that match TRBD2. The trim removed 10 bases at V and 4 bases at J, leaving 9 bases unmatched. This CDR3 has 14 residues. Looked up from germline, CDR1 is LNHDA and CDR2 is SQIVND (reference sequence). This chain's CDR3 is CATELWGGTGELFF. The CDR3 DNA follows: TGTGCCACTGAACTTTGGGGGGGCACCGGGGAGCTGTTTTTT.

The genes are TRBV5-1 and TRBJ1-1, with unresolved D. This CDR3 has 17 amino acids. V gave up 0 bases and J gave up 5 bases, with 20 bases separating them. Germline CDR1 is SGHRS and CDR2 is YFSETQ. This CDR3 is CASSLAPNSLRGTEAFF. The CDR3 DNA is TGCGCCAGCAGCTTGGCTCCAAATTCCCTTCGAGGGACTGAAGCTTTCTTT.

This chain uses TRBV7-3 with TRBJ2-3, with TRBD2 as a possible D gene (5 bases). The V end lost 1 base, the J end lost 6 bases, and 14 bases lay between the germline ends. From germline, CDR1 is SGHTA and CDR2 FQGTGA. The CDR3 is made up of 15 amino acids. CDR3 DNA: TGTGCCAGCAGCTTAAGTACCGGACTCTGGGATACGCAGTATTTT. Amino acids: CASSLSTGLWDTQYF.

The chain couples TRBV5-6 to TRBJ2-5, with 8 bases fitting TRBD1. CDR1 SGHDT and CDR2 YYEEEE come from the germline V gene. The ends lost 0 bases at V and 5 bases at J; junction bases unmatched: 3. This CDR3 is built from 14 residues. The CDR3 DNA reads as TGTGCCAGCAGCTTGGCAGGGGGCGTTGAGACCCAGTACTTC. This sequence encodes CASSLAGGVETQYF.

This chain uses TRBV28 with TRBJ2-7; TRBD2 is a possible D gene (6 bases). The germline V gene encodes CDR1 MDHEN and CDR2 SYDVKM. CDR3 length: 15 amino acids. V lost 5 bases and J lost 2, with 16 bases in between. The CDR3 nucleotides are TGTGCCAGCAGTGAGTTACCCGGGAGCCCCTACGAGCAGTACTTC. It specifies CASSELPGSPYEQYF.

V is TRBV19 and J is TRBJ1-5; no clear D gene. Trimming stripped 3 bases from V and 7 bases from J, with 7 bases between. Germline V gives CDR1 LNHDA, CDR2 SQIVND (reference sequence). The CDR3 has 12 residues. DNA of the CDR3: TGTGCCAGTAGTATCAAGGAGCAGCCCCAGCATTTT. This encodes CASSIKEQPQHF. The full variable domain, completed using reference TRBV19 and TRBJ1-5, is DGGITQSPKYLFRKEGQNVTLSCEQNLNHDAMYWYRQDPGQGLRLIYYSQIVNDFQKGDIAEGYSVSREKKESFPLTVTSAQKNPTAFYLCASSIKEQPQHFGDGTRLSIL.

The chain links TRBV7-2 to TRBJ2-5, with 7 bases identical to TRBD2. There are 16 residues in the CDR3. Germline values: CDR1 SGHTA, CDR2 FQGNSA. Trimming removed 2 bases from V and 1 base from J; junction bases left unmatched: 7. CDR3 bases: TGTGCCAGCAGCTTATCTTCTAGCGGAGGCCAAGAGACCCAGTACTTC. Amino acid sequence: CASSLSSSGGQETQYF.

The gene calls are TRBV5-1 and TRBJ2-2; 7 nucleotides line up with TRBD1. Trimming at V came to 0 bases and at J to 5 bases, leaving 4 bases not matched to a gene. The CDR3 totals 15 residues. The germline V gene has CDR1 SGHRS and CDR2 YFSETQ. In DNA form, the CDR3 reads TGCGCCAGCAGCTTGGGAGGGGGCGTAACCGGGGAGCTGTTTTTT. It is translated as CASSLGGGVTGELFF.

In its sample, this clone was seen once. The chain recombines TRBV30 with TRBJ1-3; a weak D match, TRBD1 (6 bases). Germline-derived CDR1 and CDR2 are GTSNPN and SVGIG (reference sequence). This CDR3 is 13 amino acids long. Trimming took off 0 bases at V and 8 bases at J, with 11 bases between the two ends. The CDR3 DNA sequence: TGTGCCTGGAGTGTCGGGGGGGCGGACACCATATATTTT. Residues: CAWSVGGADTIYF.

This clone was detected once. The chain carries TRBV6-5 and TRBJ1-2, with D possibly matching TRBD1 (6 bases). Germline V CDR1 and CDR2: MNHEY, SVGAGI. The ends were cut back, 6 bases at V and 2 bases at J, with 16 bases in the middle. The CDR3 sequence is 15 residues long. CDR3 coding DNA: TGTGCCAGCAGCAAAATCTCGGGACAAAACTATGGCTACACCTTC. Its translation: CASSKISGQNYGYTF.

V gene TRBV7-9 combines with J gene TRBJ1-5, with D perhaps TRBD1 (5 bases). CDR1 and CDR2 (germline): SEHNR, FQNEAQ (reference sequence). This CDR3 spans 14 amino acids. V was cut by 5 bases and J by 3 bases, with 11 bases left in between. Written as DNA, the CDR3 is TGTGCCAGCAGCCGCGGACAAGTCAATCAGCCCCAGCATTTT. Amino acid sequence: CASSRGQVNQPQHF. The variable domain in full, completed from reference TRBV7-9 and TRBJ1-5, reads DTGVSQNPRHKITKRGQNVTFRCDPISEHNRLYWYRQTLGQGPEFLTYFQNEAQLEKSRLLSDRFSAERPKGSFSTLEIQRTEQGDSAMYLCASSRGQVNQPQHFGDGTRLSIL.

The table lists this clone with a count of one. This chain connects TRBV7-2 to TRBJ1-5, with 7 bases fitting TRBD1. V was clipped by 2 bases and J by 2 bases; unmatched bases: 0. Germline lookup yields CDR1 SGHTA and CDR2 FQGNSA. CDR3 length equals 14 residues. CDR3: CASSLTGGNQPQHF. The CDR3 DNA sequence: TGTGCCAGCAGCTTAACAGGGGGCAATCAGCCCCAGCATTTT.

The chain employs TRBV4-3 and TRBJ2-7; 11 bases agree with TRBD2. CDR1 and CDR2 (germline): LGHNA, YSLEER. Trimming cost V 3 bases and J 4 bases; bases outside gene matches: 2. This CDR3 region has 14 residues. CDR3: CASSQGTSGYEQYF. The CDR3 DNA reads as TGCGCCAGCAGCCAGGGGACTAGCGGATACGAGCAGTACTTC.

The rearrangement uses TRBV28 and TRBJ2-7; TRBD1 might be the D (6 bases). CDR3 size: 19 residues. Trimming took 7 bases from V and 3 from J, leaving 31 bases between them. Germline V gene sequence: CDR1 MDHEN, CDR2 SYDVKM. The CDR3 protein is CASIPSPGDGYGSLYEQYF. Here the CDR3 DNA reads TGTGCCAGCATCCCCTCCCCAGGGGATGGGTACGGATCCCTCTACGAGCAGTACTTC.

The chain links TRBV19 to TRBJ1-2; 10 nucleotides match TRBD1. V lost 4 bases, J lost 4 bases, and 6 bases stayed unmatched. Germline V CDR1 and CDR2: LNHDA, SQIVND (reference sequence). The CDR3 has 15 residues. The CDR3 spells CASSTAGQGSYGYTF. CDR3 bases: TGTGCCAGTAGTACAGCGGGACAGGGGTCCTATGGCTACACCTTC.

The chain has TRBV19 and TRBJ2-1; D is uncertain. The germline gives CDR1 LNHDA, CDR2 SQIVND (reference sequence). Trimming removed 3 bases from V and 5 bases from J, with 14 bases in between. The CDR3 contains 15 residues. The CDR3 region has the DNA TGTGCCAGTAGTATCGCAATATCGGAGAACAATGAGCAGTTCTTC. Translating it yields CASSIAISENNEQFF.

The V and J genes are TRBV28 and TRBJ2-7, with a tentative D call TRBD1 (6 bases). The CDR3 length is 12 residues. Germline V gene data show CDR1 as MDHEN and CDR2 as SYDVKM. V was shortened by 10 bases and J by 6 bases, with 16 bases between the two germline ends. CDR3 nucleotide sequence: TGTGCCACCTCGAGGTGGGGGCGCGAGCAGTACTTC. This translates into CATSRWGREQYF.

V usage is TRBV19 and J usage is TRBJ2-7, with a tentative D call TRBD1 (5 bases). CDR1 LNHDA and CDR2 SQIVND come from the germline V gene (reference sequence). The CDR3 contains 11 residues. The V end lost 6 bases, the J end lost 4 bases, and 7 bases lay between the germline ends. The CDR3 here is CASRGLYEQYF. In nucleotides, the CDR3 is TGTGCCAGTAGGGGGCTATACGAGCAGTACTTC.

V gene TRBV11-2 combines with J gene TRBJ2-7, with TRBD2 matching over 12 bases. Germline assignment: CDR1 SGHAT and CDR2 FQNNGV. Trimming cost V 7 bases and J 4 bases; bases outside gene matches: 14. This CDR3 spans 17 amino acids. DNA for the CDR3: TGTGCCAGCACCGCGGGACTAGCGGGTCTCCGGGGGTACGAGCAGTACTTC. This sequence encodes CASTAGLAGLRGYEQYF.

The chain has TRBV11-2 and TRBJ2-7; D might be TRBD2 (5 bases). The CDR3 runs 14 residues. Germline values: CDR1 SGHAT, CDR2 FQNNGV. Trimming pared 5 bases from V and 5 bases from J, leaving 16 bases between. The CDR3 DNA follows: TGTGCCAGCAGCCCCCGACTATCCCTTGACGAGCAGTACTTC. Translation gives CASSPRLSLDEQYF.

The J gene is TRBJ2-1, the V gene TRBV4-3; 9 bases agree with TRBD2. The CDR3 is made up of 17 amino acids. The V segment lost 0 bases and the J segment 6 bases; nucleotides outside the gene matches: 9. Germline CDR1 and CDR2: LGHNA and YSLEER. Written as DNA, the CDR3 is TGCGCCAGCAGCCAAGATTTCTTGGCGGGAGGGCCCAATGAGCAGTTCTTC. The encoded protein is CASSQDFLAGGPNEQFF.

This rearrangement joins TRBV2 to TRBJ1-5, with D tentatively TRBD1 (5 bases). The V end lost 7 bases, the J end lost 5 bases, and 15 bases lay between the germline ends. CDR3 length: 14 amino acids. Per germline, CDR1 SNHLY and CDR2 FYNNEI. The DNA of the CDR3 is TGTGCCAGCAAGGCGGGGGGAGGCGATCAGCCCCAGCATTTT. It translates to CASKAGGGDQPQHF.

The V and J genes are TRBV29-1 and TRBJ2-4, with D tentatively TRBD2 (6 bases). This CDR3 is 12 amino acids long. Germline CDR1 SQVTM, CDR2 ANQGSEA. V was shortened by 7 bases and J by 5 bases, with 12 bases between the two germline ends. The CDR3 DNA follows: TGCAGCGGGGGACTCGGGGAAAACATTCAGTACTTC. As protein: CSGGLGENIQYF.

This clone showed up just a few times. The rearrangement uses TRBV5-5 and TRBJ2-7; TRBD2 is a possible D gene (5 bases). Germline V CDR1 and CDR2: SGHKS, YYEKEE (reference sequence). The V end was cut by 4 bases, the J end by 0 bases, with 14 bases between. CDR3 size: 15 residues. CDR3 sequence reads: CASSLTWGDSYEQYF. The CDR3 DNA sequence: TGTGCCAGCAGCCTAACATGGGGAGACTCCTACGAGCAGTACTTC.

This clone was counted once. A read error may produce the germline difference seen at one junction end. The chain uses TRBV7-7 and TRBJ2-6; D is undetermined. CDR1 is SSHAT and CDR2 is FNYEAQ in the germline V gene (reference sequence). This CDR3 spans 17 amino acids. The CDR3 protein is CASSSRQALSGANVLTF. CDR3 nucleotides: TGTGCTAGCAGCTCTCGGCAGGCCCTCTCTGGGGCCAACGTCCTGACTTTC.

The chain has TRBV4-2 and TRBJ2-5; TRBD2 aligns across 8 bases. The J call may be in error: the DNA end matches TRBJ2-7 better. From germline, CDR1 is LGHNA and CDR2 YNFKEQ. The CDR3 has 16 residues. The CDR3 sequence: CASSQDISGTSYEQYF. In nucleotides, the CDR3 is TGTGCCAGCAGCCAAGATATTAGCGGGACCTCCTACGAGCAGTACTTC.